Below are 4 T cell receptor beta chains sequenced from a single sample in a study of cytomegalovirus exposure and HLA in healthy donors. PCR involved 60 Vbeta and 13 Jbeta primers. Repertoires were generated with immunoSEQ multiplex PCR, while TCRdb's copy carries only in-frame clones and drops some. This sample yields 100,000 to 150,000 clones, of which around three quarters are seen a single time; around 5% belongs to the top ten. The sequencing input was PBMCs. Receptors originate from a man aged 25 to 45 in good health and CMV-seronegative.

V is TRBV28 and J is TRBJ2-7, with TRBD1 matching over 7 bases. Germline CDR1 reads MDHEN; CDR2 reads SYDVKM. The CDR3 consists of 15 residues. Germline trimming cut 3 bases from V and 0 bases from J; bases unmatched to any gene: 5. CDR3 DNA: TGTGCCAGCAGTTTGGGACAGACCCCCTCCTACGAGCAGTACTTC. Protein sequence: CASSLGQTPSYEQYF.

This clone was recorded once. The rearrangement links TRBV14 to TRBJ2-7; D remains ambiguous. Trimming cost V 0 bases and J 2 bases, with 17 bases left between them. CDR3 length: 17 amino acids. Germline V gene sequence: CDR1 SGHDN, CDR2 FVKESK. The CDR3 spells CASSQDPYRGQPYEQYF. The CDR3 coding sequence is TGTGCCAGCAGCCAAGACCCGTACCGCGGCCAGCCCTACGAGCAGTACTTC.

The sample holds a few counts of this clone. The chain is built from TRBV6-5 and TRBJ1-4, with 7 bases that match TRBD1. This CDR3 is 14 amino acids long. The germline V gene has CDR1 MNHEY and CDR2 SVGAGI. V dropped 6 bases and J dropped 6; count of bases not matched to a gene: 7. Here the CDR3 DNA reads TGTGCCAGCAGCCACAGGGGCACGGATGAAAAACTGTTTTTT. Translating it yields CASSHRGTDEKLFF.

The rearrangement links TRBV28 to TRBJ2-2; 10 positions agree with TRBD2. This CDR3 has 15 amino acids. CDR1 MDHEN and CDR2 SYDVKM come from the germline V gene. The V and J ends lost 6 bases and 6 bases, in that order; junction bases with no gene match: 7. The CDR3 here is CASRSASGSPGELFF. CDR3 sequence (DNA): TGTGCCAGCAGGTCGGCTAGCGGGAGCCCCGGGGAGCTGTTTTTT.